This T cell receptor (beta chain) was recovered during a study of somatic mutations in cytotoxic T cells in rheumatoid arthritis. The investigators isolated CD4+ and CD8+ cells by positive magnetic bead selection and checked their purity by flow cytometry. CDR1 is MNHNS and CDR2 is SASEGT in the germline V gene. V lost 3 bases and J 1 base, leaving 6 bases between the germline ends. The CDR3 totals 13 residues. Method: immunoSEQ multiplex PCR; TCRdb's copy keeps in-frame clones and lacks some. The profile shows roughly 20,000 clones, over 65% of them singletons. The sequenced sample consisted of CD8+ T cells sorted from blood. V usage is TRBV6-1 and J usage is TRBJ1-1; tentative D call: TRBD1 (6 bases). This TCR came from a man aged 60 to 69 in good health. The CDR3 is CASSETGNTEAFF. The CDR3 region has the DNA TGTGCCAGCAGTGAGACAGGGAACACTGAAGCTTTCTTT.